The source of this T cell receptor beta chain is a study of T cell repertoires in cytomegalovirus infection. The study's findings and limits: HLA-C-restricted CMV clonotypes gave the most frequent clonotype in two of eight donors.

The ends were cut back, 4 bases at V and 4 bases at J, with 16 bases in the middle. The germline gives CDR1 MGHDK, CDR2 SYGVNS. This CDR3 has 15 amino acids. TCRdb re-derived calls from the reads in MiXCR, one entry per CDR3 protein. This table holds 510,000 or so distinct CDR3 sequences, approximately 26% found once. Remarks on this clonotype: The antigen is undetermined.

This TCR was recovered from a human donor in good health (CMV status not recorded). Some clones in this sample may be carry-over from other donors' samples. What was sequenced was PBMCs. The gene calls are TRBV25-1 and TRBJ1-1; D call uncertain. The CDR3 bases are TGTGCCAGCAGTGTCGCGGGCCTCCCTGGCACTGAAGCTTTCTTT. It encodes CASSVAGLPGTEAFF.